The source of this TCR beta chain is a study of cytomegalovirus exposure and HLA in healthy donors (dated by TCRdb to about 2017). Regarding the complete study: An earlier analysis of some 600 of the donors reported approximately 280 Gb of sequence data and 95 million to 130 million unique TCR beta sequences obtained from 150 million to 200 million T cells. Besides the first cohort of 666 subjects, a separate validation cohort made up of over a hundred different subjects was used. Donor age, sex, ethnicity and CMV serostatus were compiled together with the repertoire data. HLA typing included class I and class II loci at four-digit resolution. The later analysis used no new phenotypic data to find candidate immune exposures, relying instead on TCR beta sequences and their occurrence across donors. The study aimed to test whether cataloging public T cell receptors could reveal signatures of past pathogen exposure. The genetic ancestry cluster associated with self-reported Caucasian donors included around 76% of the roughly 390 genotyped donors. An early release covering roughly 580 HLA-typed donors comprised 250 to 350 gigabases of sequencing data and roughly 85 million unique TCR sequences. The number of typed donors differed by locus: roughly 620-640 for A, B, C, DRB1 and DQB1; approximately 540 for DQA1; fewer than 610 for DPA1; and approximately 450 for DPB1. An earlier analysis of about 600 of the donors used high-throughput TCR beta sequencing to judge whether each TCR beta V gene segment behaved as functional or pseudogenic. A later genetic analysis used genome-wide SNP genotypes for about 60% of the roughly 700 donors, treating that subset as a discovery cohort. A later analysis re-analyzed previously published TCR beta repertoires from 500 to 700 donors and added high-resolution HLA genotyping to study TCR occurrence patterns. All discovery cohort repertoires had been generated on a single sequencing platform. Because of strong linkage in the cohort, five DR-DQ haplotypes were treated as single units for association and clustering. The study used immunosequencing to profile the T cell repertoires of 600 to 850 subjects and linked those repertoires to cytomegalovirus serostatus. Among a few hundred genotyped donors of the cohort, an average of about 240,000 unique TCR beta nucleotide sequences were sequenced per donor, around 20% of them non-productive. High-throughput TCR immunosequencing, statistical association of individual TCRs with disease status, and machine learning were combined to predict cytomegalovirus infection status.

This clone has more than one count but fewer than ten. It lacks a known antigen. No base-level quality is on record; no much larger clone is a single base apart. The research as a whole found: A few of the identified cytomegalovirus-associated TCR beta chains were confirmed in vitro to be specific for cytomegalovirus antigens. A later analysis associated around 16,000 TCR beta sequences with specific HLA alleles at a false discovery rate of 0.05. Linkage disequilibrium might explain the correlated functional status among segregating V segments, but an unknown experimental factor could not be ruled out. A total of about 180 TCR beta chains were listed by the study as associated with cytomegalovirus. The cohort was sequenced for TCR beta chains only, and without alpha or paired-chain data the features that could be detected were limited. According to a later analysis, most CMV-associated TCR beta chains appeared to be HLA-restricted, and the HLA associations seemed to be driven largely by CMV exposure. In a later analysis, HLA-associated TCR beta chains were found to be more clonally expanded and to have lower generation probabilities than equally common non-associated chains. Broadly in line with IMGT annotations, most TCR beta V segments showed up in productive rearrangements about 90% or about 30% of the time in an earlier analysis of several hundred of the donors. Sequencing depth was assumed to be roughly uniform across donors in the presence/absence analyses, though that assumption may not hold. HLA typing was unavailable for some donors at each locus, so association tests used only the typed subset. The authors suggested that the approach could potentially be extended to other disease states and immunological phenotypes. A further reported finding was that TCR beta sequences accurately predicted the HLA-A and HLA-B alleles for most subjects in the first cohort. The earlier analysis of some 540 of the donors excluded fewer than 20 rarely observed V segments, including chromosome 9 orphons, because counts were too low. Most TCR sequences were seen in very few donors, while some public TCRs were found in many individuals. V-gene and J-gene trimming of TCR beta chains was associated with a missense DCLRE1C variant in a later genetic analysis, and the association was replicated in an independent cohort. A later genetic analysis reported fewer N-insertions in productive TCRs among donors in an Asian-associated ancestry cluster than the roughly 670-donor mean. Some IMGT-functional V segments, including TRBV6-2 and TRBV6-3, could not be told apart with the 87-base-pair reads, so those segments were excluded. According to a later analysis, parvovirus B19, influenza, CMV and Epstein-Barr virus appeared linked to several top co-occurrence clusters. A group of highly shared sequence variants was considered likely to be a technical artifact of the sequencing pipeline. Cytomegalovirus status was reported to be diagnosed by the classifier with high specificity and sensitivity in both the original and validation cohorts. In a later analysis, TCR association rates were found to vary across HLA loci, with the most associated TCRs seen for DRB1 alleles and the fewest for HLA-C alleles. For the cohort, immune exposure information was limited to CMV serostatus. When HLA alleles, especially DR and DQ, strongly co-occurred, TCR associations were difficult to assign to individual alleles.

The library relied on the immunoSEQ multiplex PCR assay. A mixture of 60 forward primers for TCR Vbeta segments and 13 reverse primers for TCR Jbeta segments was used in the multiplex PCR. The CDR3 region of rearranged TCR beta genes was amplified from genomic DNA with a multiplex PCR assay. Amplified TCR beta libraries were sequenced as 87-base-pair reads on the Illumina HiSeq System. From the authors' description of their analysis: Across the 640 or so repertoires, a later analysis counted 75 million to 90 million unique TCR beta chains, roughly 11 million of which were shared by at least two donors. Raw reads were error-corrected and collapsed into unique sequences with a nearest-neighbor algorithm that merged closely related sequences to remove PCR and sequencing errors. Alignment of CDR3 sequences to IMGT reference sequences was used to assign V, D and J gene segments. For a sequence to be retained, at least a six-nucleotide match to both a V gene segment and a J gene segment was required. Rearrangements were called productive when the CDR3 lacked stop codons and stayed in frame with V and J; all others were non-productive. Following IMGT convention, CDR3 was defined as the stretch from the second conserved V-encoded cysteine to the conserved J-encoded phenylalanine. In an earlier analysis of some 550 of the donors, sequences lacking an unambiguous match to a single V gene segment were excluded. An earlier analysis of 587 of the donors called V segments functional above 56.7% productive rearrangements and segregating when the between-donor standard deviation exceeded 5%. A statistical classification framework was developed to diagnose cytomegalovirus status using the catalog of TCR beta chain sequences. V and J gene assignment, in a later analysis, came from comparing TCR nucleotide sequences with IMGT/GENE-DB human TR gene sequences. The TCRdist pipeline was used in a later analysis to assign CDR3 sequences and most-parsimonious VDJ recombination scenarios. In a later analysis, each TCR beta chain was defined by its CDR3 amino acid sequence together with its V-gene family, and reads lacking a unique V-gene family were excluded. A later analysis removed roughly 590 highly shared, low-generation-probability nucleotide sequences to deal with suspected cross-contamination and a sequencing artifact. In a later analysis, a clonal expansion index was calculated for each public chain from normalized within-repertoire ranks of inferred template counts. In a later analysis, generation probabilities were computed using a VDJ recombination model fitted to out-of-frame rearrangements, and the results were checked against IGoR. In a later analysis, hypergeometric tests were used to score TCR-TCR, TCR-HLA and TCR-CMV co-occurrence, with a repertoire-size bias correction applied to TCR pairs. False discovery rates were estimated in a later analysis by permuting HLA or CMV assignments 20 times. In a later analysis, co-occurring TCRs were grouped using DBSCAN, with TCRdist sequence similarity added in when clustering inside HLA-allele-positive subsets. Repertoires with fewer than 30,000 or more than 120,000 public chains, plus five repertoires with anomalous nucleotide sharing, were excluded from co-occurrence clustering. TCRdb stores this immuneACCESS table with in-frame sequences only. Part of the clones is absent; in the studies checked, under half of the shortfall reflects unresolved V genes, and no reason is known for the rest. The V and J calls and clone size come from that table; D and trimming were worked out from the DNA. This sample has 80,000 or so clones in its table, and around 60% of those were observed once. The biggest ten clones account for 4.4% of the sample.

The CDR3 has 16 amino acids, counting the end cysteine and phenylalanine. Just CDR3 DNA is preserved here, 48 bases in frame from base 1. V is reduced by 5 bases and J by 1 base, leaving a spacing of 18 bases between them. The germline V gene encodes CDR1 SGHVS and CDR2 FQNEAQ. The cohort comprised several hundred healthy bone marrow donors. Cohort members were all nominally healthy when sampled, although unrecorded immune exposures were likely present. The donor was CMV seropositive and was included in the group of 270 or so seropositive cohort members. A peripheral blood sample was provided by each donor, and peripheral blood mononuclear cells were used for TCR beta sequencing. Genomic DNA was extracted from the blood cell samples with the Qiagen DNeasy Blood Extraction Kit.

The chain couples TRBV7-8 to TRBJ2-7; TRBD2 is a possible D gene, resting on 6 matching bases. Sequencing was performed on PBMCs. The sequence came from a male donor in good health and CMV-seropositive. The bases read TGTGCCAGCAGCCAGAGTGGGGGGTTAGGGTCCTACGAGCAGTACTTC. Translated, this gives CASSQSGGLGSYEQYF.